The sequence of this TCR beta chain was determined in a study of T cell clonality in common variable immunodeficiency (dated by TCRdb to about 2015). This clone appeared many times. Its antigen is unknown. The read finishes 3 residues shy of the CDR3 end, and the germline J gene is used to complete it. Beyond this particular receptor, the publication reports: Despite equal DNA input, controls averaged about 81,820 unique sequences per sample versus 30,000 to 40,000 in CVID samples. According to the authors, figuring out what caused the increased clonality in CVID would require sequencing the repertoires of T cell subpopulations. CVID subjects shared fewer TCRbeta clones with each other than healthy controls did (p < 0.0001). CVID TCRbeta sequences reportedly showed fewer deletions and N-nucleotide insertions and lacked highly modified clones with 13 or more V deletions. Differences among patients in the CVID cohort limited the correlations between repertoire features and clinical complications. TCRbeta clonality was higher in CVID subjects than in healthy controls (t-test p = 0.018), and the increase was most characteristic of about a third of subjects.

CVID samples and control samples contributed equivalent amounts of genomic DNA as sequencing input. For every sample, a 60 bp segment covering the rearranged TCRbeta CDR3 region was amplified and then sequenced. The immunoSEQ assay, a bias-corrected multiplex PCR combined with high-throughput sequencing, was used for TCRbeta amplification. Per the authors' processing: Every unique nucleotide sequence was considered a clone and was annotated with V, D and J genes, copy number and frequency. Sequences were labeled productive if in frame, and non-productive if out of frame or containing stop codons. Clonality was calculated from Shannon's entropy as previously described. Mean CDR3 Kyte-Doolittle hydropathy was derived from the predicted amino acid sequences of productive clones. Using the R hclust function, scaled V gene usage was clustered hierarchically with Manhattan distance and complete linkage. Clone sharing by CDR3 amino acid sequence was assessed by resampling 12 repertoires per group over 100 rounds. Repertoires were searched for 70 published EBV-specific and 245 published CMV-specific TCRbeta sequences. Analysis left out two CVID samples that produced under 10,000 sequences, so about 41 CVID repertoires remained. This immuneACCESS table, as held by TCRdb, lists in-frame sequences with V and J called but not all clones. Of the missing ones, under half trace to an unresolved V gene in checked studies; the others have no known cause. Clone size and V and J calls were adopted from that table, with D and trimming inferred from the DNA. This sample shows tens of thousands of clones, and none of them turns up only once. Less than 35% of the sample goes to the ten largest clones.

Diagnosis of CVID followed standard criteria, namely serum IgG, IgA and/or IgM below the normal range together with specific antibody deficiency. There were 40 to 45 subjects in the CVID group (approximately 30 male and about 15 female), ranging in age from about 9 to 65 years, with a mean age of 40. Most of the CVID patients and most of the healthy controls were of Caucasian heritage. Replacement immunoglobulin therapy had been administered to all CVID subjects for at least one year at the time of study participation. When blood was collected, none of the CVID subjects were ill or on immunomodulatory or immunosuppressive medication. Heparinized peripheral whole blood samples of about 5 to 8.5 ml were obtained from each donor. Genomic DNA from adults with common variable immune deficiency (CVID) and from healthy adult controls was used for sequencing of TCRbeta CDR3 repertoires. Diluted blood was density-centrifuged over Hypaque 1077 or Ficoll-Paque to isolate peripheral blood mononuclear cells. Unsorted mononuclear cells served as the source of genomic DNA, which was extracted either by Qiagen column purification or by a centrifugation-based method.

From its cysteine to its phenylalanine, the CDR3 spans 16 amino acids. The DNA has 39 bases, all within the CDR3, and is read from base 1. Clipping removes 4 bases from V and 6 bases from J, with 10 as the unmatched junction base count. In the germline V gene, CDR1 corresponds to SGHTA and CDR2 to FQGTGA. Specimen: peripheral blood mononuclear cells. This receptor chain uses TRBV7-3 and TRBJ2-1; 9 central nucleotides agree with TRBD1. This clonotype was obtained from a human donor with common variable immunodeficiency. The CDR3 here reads CASSSSITGGLNEQFF. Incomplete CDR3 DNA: TGTGCCAGCAGCTCTAGTATCACAGGGGGCCTCAATGAG.